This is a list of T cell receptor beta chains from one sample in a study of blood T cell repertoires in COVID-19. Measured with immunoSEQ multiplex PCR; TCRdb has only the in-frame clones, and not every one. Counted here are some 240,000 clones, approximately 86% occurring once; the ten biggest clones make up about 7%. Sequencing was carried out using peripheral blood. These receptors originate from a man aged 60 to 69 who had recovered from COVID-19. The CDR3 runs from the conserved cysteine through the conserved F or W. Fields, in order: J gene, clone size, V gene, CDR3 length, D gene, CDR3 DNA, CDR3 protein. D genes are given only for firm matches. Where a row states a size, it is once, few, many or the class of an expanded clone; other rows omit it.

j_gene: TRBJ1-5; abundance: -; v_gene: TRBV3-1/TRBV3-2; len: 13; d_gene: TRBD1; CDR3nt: TGTGCCAGCACCACAGGGGGGAATCAGCCCCAGCATTTT; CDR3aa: CASTTGGNQPQHF
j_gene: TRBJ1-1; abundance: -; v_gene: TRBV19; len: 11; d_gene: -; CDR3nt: TGTGCTGCCGGGGGGGGGAGTGAAGCTTTCTTT; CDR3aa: CAAGGGSEAFF
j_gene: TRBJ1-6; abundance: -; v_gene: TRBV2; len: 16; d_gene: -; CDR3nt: TGTGCCAGCAGTGCCCAGGGTTTTAGTATTAGTTCACCCCTCCACTTT; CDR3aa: CASSAQGFSISSPLHF
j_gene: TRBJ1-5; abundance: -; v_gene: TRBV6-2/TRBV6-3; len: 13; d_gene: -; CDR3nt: TGTGCCAGCAGTCGACAGGCGGTGGAGCCCCAGCATTTT; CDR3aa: CASSRQAVEPQHF
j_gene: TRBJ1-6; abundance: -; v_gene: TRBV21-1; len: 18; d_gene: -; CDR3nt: TGTGCCAGCAGCACTGGGGGGGGAGGGCCCACGGATAATTCACCCCTCCACTTT; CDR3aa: CASSTGGGGPTDNSPLHF
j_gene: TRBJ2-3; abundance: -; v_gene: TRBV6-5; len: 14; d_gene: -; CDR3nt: TGTGCCACGGAGGGGGGGGATACAGGGAGGACGCAGTATTTT; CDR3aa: CATEGGDTGRTQYF
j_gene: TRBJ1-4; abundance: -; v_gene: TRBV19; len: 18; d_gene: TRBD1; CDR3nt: TGTGCCAGTAGGCCGTTTTTGGGACAGCTAGCAACTAATGAAAAACTGTTTTTT; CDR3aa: CASRPFLGQLATNEKLFF
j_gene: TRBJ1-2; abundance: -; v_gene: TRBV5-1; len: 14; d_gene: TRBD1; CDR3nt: TGCGCCAGCAGCCCGGGACAGGACCTTTATGGCTACACCTTC; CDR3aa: CASSPGQDLYGYTF
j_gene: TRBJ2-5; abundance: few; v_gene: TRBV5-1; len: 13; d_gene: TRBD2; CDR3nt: TGCGCCAGCAAGGTAGCGGGAAAAGAGACCCAGTACTTC; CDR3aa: CASKVAGKETQYF
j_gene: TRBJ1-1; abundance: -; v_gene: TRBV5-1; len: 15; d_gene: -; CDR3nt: TGCGCCAGCAGCTTGGGCCGCAGGGAGAACACTGAAGCTTTCTTT; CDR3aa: CASSLGRRENTEAFF
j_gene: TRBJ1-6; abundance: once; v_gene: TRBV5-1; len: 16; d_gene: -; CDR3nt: TGCGCCAGCAGATATACGGACAGCTCCTATAATTCACCCCTCCACTTT; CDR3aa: CASRYTDSSYNSPLHF
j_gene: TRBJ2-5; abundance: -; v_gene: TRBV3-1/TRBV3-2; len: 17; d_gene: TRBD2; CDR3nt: TGTGCCAGCAGCCTCCGACTAGCGGGGGGGCCGAAAGAGACCCAGTACTTC; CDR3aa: CASSLRLAGGPKETQYF
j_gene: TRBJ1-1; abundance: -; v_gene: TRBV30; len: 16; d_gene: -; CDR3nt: TGTGCCTGCCGGAGGGGAGGGGATCGGAGGTACACTGAAGCTTTCTTT; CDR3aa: CACRRGGDRRYTEAFF
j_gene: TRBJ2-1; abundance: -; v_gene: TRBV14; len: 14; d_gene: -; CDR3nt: TGTGCCAGCAGCCCACGACGGAGTTACAATGAGCAGTTCTTC; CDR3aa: CASSPRRSYNEQFF
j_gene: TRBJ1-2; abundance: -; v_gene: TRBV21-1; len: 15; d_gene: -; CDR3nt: TGTGCCAGCAGCAAGAGCCAGGGTCAGGACTATGGCTACACCTTC; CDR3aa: CASSKSQGQDYGYTF
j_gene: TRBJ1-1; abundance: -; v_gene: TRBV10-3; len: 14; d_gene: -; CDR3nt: TGTGCCATCAGTGATGGGAGAGGGGGCACTGAAGCTTTCTTT; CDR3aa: CAISDGRGGTEAFF
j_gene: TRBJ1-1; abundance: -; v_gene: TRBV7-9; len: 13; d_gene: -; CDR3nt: TGTGCCAGCAGACCAAGCTCCGGCACTGAAGCTTTCTTT; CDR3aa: CASRPSSGTEAFF
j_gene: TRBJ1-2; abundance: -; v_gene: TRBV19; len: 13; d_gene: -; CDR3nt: TGTGCCAGTACACCAACAACCGCCTATGGCTACACCTTC; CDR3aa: CASTPTTAYGYTF
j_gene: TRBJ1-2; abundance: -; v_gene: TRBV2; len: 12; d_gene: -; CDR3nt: TGTGCCAGCAGTGAAAGGAGGGATGGCTACACCTTC; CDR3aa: CASSERRDGYTF
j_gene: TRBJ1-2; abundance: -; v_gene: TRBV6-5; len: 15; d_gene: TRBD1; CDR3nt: TGTGCCAGCAGCCGGACGATGCAGGGGGCTAATGGCTACACCTTC; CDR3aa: CASSRTMQGANGYTF
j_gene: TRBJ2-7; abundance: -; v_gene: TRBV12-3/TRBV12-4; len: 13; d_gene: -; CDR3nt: TGTGCCAGCACGCCGGGACACTTTTACGAGCAGTACTTC; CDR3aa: CASTPGHFYEQYF
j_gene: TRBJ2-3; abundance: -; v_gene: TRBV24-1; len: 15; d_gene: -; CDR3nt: TGTGCCACCAGTGATCCGACTAGATCCCCAGATACGCAGTATTTT; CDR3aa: CATSDPTRSPDTQYF
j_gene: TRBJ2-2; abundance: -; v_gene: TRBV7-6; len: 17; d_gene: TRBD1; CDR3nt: TGTGCCAGCAGCTTACGGACAGGCTCTTTGAACACCGGGGAGCTGTTTTTT; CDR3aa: CASSLRTGSLNTGELFF
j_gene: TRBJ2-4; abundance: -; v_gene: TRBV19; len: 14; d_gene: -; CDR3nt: TGTGCCAGTAGTAGGGGAACGGACTTAATGGTTCAGTACTTC; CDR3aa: CASSRGTDLMVQYF
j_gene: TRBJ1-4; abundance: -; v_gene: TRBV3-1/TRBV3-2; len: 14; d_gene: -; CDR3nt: TGTGCCAGCAGCCAACCACTAGAGGGTGAAAAACTGTTTTTT; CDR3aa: CASSQPLEGEKLFF
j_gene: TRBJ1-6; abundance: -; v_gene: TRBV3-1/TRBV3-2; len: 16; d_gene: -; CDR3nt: TGTGCCAGCAGCCAAGTCCGGGGTTCCTATAATTCACCCCTCCACTTT; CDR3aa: CASSQVRGSYNSPLHF
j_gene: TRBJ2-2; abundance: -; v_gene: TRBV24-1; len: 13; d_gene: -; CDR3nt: TGTGCCACCAGTGGAGCGGGTACCGGGGAGCTGTTTTTT; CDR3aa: CATSGAGTGELFF
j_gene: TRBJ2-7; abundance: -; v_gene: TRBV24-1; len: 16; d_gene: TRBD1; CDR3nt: TGTGCCACCAGTGACTCCGGGACAGGGGTAGGATACGAGCAGTACTTC; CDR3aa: CATSDSGTGVGYEQYF
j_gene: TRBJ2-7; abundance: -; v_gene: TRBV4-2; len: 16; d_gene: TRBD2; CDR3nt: TGTGCCAGCAGCCATGGTGGACTAGCGGGGAAATACGAGCAGTACTTC; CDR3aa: CASSHGGLAGKYEQYF
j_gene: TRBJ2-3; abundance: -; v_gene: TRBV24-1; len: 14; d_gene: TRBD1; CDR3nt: TGTGCCACCAGTGCACAGGGGGCGTCAGATACGCAGTATTTT; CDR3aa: CATSAQGASDTQYF
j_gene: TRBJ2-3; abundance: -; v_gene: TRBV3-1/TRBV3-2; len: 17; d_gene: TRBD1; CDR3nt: TGTGCCAGCAGCCAGGCTACGACAGGGAATGTGAGGATTGCGCAGTATTTT; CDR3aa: CASSQATTGNVRIAQYF
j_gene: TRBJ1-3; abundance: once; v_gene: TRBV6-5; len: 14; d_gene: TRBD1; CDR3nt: TGTGCCAGCAGTTACGGGACAGTCGGAAACACCATATATTTT; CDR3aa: CASSYGTVGNTIYF
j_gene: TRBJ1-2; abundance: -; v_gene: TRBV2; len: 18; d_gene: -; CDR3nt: TGTGCCAGCAGTGCGGGAACGCGTTCGAGGACGGTGGACTATGGCTACACCTTC; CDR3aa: CASSAGTRSRTVDYGYTF
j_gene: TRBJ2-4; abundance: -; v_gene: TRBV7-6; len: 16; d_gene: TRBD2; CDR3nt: TGTGCCAGCAGCTTTTCTAGCGGGGGGATTCAAAACATTCAGTACTTC; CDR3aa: CASSFSSGGIQNIQYF
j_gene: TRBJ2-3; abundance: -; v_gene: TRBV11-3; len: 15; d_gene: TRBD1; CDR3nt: TGTGCCAGCAGCCCCGGGACAGGGGGGACAGATACGCAGTATTTT; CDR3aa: CASSPGTGGTDTQYF
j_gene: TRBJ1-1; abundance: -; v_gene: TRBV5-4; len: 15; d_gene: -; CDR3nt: TGTGCCAGCAGCAGAAGGGGCAGGGTGGTCACTGAAGCTTTCTTT; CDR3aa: CASSRRGRVVTEAFF
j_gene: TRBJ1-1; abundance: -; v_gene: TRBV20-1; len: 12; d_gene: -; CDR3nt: TGCAGTGCTAGTCCATATCGGGCTGAAGCTTTCTTT; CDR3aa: CSASPYRAEAFF
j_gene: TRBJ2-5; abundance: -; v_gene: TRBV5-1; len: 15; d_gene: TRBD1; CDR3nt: TGCGCCAGCAGCTTTTTACAGGGGGCAGGAGAGACCCAGTACTTC; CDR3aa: CASSFLQGAGETQYF
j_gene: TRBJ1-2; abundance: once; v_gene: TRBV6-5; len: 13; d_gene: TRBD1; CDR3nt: TGTGCCGTGTCGACAGGGCGGATCTATGGCTACACCTTC; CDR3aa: CAVSTGRIYGYTF
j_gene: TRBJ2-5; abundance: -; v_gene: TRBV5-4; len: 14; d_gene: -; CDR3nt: TGTGCCAGCAGCTTGGAAGCACTCCAAGAGACCCAGTACTTC; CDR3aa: CASSLEALQETQYF
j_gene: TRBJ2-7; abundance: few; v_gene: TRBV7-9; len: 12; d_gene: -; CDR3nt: TGTGCCAGCGAATCTCCAGGGGACGAGCAGTACTTC; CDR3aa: CASESPGDEQYF
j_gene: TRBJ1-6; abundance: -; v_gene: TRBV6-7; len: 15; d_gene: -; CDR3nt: TGTGCCAGCAGTCCTCGACAGTCCGATAATTCACCCCTCCACTTT; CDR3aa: CASSPRQSDNSPLHF
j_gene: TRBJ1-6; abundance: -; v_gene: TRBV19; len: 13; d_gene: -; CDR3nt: TGTGCCAGTAGTATAGATGAGGTCTCACCCCTCCACTTT; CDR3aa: CASSIDEVSPLHF
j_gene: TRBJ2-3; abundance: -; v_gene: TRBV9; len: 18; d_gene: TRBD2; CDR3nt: TGTGCCAGCAGCGTAGGACGAACGGGGGGGACTAGCACAGATACGCAGTATTTT; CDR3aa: CASSVGRTGGTSTDTQYF
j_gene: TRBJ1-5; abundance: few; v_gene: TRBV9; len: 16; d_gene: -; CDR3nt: TGTGCCAGCAGCCAAGTGAGTGAGAGGAGCAATCAGCCCCAGCATTTT; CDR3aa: CASSQVSERSNQPQHF
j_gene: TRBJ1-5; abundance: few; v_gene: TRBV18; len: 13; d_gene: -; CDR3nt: TGTGCCAGCTCACGCGGGCTCAATCAGCCCCAGCATTTT; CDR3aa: CASSRGLNQPQHF
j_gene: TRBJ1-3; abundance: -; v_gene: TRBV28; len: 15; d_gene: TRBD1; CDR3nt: TGTGCCAGCAGTTCGACAGGGTCCTCTGGAAACACCATATATTTT; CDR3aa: CASSSTGSSGNTIYF
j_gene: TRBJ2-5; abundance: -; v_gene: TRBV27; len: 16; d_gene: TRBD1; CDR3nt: TGTGCCAGCCAGTCTTACCTGACAGGGGTGGGAGAGACCCAGTACTTC; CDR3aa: CASQSYLTGVGETQYF
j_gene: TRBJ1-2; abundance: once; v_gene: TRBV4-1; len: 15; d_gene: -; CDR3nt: TGCGCCAGCAGCCAAGCTCAGGGGCCTAACTATGGCTACACCTTC; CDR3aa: CASSQAQGPNYGYTF
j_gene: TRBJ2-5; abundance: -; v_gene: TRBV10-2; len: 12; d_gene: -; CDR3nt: TGCGCCAGCAGTCAGGGGATCGGGACCCAGTACTTC; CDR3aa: CASSQGIGTQYF
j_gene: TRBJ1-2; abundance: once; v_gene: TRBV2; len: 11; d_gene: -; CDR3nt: TGTGCCAGCAGTGAGCGGAATGGCTACACCTTC; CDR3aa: CASSERNGYTF